These 6 T cell receptor beta chains were all obtained from the same sample, sequenced in a study of T cell responses to AZD1222 COVID-19 vaccine (dated by TCRdb to the early 2020s). Library prep was done by the immunoSEQ multiplex PCR assay. TCRdb provides this immuneACCESS table in a form limited to in-frame rearrangements. Some clones are lacking; in checked studies, under half of them reflect an unresolved V gene, and why the rest are absent is not known. Here the sample has 80,000 to 90,000 clones; roughly 88% occur a single time. Around 4.5% of the sample goes to the ten largest clones. The intended sense of this specimen's time point label: baseline before first vaccination. The meaning of the sample's treatment or condition label: meningococcal conjugate vaccine given as trial control. The starting material was peripheral blood, obtained on day 0 of MenACWY control vaccination. The receptors were sampled from an adult in good health.

Here the CDR3 DNA reads TGTGCCAGCAGCGTAGGGGGCCGAACTGAAGCTTTCTTT. Translation: CASSVGGRTEAFF. This chain connects TRBV9 to TRBJ1-1, with D possibly TRBD1 on 5 matching bases. Looked up from germline, CDR1 is SGDLS and CDR2 is YYNGEE. This CDR3 has 13 residues. Trimming stripped 0 bases from V and 5 bases from J, with 8 bases between.

The chain has TRBV6-2 or TRBV6-3 and TRBJ2-7, with a tentative D call TRBD2 (5 bases). Germline V lookup: CDR1 MNHEY, CDR2 SVGEGT. The CDR3 covers 15 residues. V was trimmed by 6 bases and J by 4 bases, leaving 19 bases between them. The CDR3 region is CASSPGSGLRYEQYF. The CDR3 DNA reads TGTGCCAGCAGCCCGGGGTCAGGATTGAGGTACGAGCAGTACTTC.

This chain links TRBV4-1 with TRBJ2-1, with D perhaps matching TRBD2 (7 bases). The germline V and J ends were trimmed by 8 bases and 8 bases, with 25 bases remaining between them. CDR3 length: 16 amino acids. Per the germline V gene, CDR1 is MGHRA and CDR2 is YSYEKL. The DNA for the CDR3 is TGCGCCAGCCATCAAGGGGGGCTAGCGGACATAGATGAGCAGTTCTTC. Protein: CASHQGGLADIDEQFF.

The genes are TRBV11-2 and TRBJ1-1; 7 nucleotides agree with TRBD1. The ends lost 6 bases at V and 3 bases at J; junction bases unmatched: 10. The germline CDR1 and CDR2 sequences are SGHAT and FQNNGV. The CDR3 sequence is 15 residues long. The CDR3 reads CASSLSGTDYTEAFF. The CDR3 DNA follows: TGTGCCAGCAGTCTCTCGGGGACAGACTACACTGAAGCTTTCTTT.

J is TRBJ2-5 and V is TRBV10-3, with D unresolved. The CDR3 has 14 amino acids. Trimming shortened V by 8 bases and J by 2 bases, and 15 bases separated the two germline ends. CDR1 and CDR2 (germline): ENHRY, SYGVKD. This chain's CDR3 is CAISKVASQETQYF. CDR3 DNA: TGTGCCATCTCCAAGGTGGCTTCTCAAGAGACCCAGTACTTC.

V usage is TRBV7-8 and J usage is TRBJ1-1; D might be TRBD1 (6 bases). CDR3 size: 14 residues. CDR1 and CDR2 from the germline V gene are SGHVS and FQNEAQ. V lost 2 bases to trimming and J lost 0 bases, with 7 bases between them. CDR3 residues: CASSLQGMNTEAFF. CDR3 coding DNA: TGTGCCAGCAGCTTACAGGGGATGAACACTGAAGCTTTCTTT.